Following are 28 T cell receptor beta chains from one sample sequenced in a study of shared clonotypes between healthy human individuals. Only in-frame clones appear in the TCRdb table, and some are missing; sequencing was by immunoSEQ multiplex PCR. The data show hundreds of thousands of clones, roughly 78% seen once. The specimen was memory CD4+ T cells sorted from blood. The subset: CD45RA-negative fraction. Source of these receptors: a woman between 25 and 40 years old in good health.

The chain joins TRBV12-1 to TRBJ2-7. TRBV12-1 is reported as a pseudogene. This CDR3 region has 17 residues. CDR3 sequence: CASQETGAVGQSYEQYF. CDR3 bases: TGTGCCAGTCAAGAAACGGGGGCGGTGGGCCAGTCCTACGAGCAGTACTTC.

The V gene is TRBV28, the J gene TRBJ2-4, with D uncertain. CDR3 length: 12 residues. In germline, CDR1 is MDHEN, CDR2 SYDVKM. V lost 6 bases, J lost 0 bases, and 3 bases lay in between. This CDR3 reads CASSVAKNIQYF. The CDR3 bases are TGTGCCAGCAGCGTAGCCAAAAACATTCAGTACTTC. The variable domain in full, with the rest retrieved from reference TRBV28 and TRBJ2-4, is DVKVTQSSRYLVKRTGEKVFLECVQDMDHENMFWYRQDPGLGLRLIYFSYDVKMKEKGDIPEGYSVSREKKERFSLILESASTNQTSMYLCASSVAKNIQYFGAGTRLSVL.

The chain has TRBV7-9 and TRBJ2-7; 9 bases are a match to TRBD1. The CDR3 covers 15 residues. The ends lost 5 bases at V and 0 bases at J; junction bases unmatched: 5. Germline values: CDR1 SEHNR, CDR2 FQNEAQ (reference sequence). The DNA for the CDR3 is TGTGCCAGCAGCCCCCGACAGGGGGTCTCCTACGAGCAGTACTTC. It translates to CASSPRQGVSYEQYF.

The chain joins TRBV10-2 to TRBJ2-1; TRBD2 is a possible D gene (6 bases). Germline CDR1 WSHSY, CDR2 SAAADI. V was trimmed by 6 bases and J by 7 bases, leaving 16 bases between them. This CDR3 is 14 amino acids long. The CDR3, as DNA: TGCGCCAGCAGGTTAGCGGAACCGGTGAATGAGCAGTTCTTC. It encodes CASRLAEPVNEQFF.

On this clone: Other DNA sequences of this sample code for an identical CDR3. The J gene is TRBJ2-1, the V gene TRBV6-6; D unresolved. V was pared by 6 bases and J by 1 base, with 7 bases between. Germline values: CDR1 MNHNY, CDR2 SVGAGI (reference sequence). The CDR3 has 13 residues. CDR3 coding DNA: TGTGCCAGCAGAGTGTCGTCCTACAATGAGCAGTTCTTC. Translation gives CASRVSSYNEQFF.

This clone has more than one count but fewer than ten. The sample holds other DNA sequences that translate to the same CDR3. The chain uses TRBV20-1 and TRBJ2-7, with TRBD1 as a possible D gene (6 bases). Germline-derived CDR1 and CDR2 are DFQATT and SNEGSKA (reference sequence). CDR3 size: 11 residues. V was shortened by 6 bases and J by 4 bases, with 10 bases between the two germline ends. The CDR3: CSASGHYEQYF. The CDR3 region has the DNA TGCAGTGCCTCGGGACATTACGAGCAGTACTTC.

As concerns this clone: In the same sample, other DNA sequences code for this CDR3. The chain uses TRBV5-8 and TRBJ2-2; D unresolved. Germline V lookup: CDR1 SGHTS, CDR2 YDEGEE. The CDR3 is made up of 13 amino acids. Trimming shortened V by 3 bases and J by 2 bases, and 5 bases separated the two germline ends. This chain's CDR3 is CASSSRNTGELFF. For the CDR3, the DNA is TGTGCCAGCAGCTCCCGAAACACCGGGGAGCTGTTTTTT.

A remark on this clone: This same CDR3 is encoded by further DNA sequences in the sample. The genes are TRBV19 and TRBJ2-7; D uncertain. From germline, CDR1 is LNHDA and CDR2 SQIVND (reference sequence). V lost 0 bases and J 0 bases, leaving 12 bases between the germline ends. The CDR3 totals 16 residues. For the CDR3, the DNA is TGTGCCAGTAGTATAGACCCCCGCGGAAGCTCCTACGAGCAGTACTTC. Translating it yields CASSIDPRGSSYEQYF.

This clone was seen a few times. The chain carries TRBV6-1 and TRBJ1-2; D call uncertain. CDR3 length: 13 amino acids. The germline V gene encodes CDR1 MNHNS and CDR2 SASEGT. The V gene lost 0 bases and the J gene lost 7 bases, with 9 bases spanning the gap. CDR3 in DNA: TGTGCCAGCAGTGAAGCCTTTCTCGGTGGCTACACCTTC. It encodes CASSEAFLGGYTF.

The V call is TRBV28, the J call TRBJ2-2; a weak D match, TRBD1 (5 bases). Per germline, CDR1 MDHEN and CDR2 SYDVKM. This CDR3 is built from 16 residues. The V and J ends lost 7 bases and 7 bases respectively, with 22 bases between them. The chain's CDR3 is CASTTVYKGANGELFF. The CDR3 DNA is TGTGCCAGCACCACAGTTTATAAAGGGGCAAACGGGGAGCTGTTTTTT.

The chain recombines TRBV29-1 with TRBJ2-1; TRBD1 matches 8 bases. This CDR3 has 13 residues. V dropped 1 base and J dropped 9; count of bases not matched to a gene: 5. Germline V lookup: CDR1 SQVTM, CDR2 ANQGSEA. For the CDR3, the DNA is TGCAGCGTTGAAGTGGGCAGGGGGCGTGAGCAGTTCTTC. It is translated as CSVEVGRGREQFF.

V is TRBV28 and J is TRBJ2-7; D not certain. CDR3 length equals 13 residues. V was clipped by 2 bases and J by 5 bases, with 10 bases between them. CDR1 and CDR2 (germline): MDHEN, SYDVKM. CDR3 sequence: CASSLSDVDEQYF. DNA of the CDR3: TGTGCCAGCAGTTTAAGTGACGTGGACGAGCAGTACTTC.

The gene calls are TRBV11-1 and TRBJ2-7, with TRBD1 identical over 8 bases. CDR1 SGHAT and CDR2 FQDESV come from the germline V gene (reference sequence). CDR3 length: 13 residues. Trimming took 5 bases from V and 5 from J; bases not matched to a gene: 5. The CDR3 is CASSPRTGHEQYF. In DNA form, the CDR3 reads TGTGCCAGCAGCCCCCGGACAGGGCACGAGCAGTACTTC.

This chain joins TRBV28 and TRBJ1-5; TRBD1 is a possible D gene (5 bases). V was clipped by 1 base and J by 0 bases, with 10 bases between them. This CDR3 region has 16 residues. Germline V CDR1 and CDR2: MDHEN, SYDVKM. Here the CDR3 DNA reads TGTGCCAGCAGTTTATCCCAGGGCTATAGCAATCAGCCCCAGCATTTT. Protein product: CASSLSQGYSNQPQHF.

The chain uses TRBV15 and TRBJ1-2; D is possibly TRBD1 (5 bases). Per germline, CDR1 LNHNV and CDR2 YYDKDF (reference sequence). This CDR3 comprises 15 residues. V was pared by 0 bases and J by 5 bases, with 13 bases between. CDR3 amino acids: CATSREGEFRYGYTF. CDR3 coding DNA: TGTGCCACCAGCAGAGAGGGGGAATTCCGATATGGCTACACCTTC.

J is TRBJ1-1 and V is TRBV28; possibly TRBD1 for D (6 bases). Germline V gene sequence: CDR1 MDHEN, CDR2 SYDVKM. Trimming removed 6 bases from V and 4 bases from J, with 12 bases in between. This CDR3 has 13 amino acids. The CDR3: CASREGGGTEAFF. In DNA form, the CDR3 reads TGTGCCAGCAGGGAGGGGGGAGGCACTGAAGCTTTCTTT.

V gene TRBV27 combines with J gene TRBJ1-2; the D gene is possibly TRBD1 (5 bases). CDR3 size: 15 residues. Germline V gene data show CDR1 as MNHEY and CDR2 as SMNVEV (reference sequence). Trimming took 8 bases from V and 3 from J, leaving 19 bases between them. CDR3 DNA sequence: TGTGCCAGCCGCCGCGTGGGGCCAAAATACTATGGCTACACCTTC. As protein: CASRRVGPKYYGYTF.

This sequence joins TRBV28 and TRBJ2-7; no reliable D call. The germline V gene encodes CDR1 MDHEN and CDR2 SYDVKM. V lost 5 bases and J lost 2, with 7 bases in between. There are 12 residues in the CDR3. The DNA for the CDR3 is TGTGCCAGCAGTCTACTAACCTACGAGCAGTACTTC. As protein: CASSLLTYEQYF.

This chain links TRBV28 with TRBJ2-7, with TRBD1 identical over 9 bases. The CDR3 length is 14 residues. After removal of 5 bases from V and 2 bases from J, the junction contained 4 bases not matched to a gene. CDR1 is MDHEN, CDR2 SYDVKM, per germline. The CDR3 coding sequence is TGTGCCAGCAGTACAAACAGGGGGCCCTACGAGCAGTACTTC. Amino acid sequence: CASSTNRGPYEQYF.

The V gene is TRBV27, the J gene TRBJ2-5; 8 bases agree with TRBD1. The J call could be wrong; TRBJ2-7 is a better fit for the DNA end. Germline values: CDR1 MNHEY, CDR2 SMNVEV (reference sequence). This CDR3 is 13 amino acids long. The DNA for the CDR3 is TGTGCCAGCAGTCGGCCAGGGGGCGACGAGCAGTACTTC. The encoded protein is CASSRPGGDEQYF.

V usage is TRBV5-5 and J usage is TRBJ1-2; perhaps TRBD1 as D (5 bases). The CDR3 loop spans 17 amino acids. Looked up from germline, CDR1 is SGHKS and CDR2 is YYEKEE (reference sequence). V was pared by 2 bases and J by 0 bases, with 17 bases between. CDR3 sequence (DNA): TGTGCCAGCAGCTTCGAGGAAGGGGCCAGTTCTAACTATGGCTACACCTTC. It encodes CASSFEEGASSNYGYTF.

The rearrangement uses TRBV2 and TRBJ2-7; unclear D gene. V gave up 6 bases and J gave up 6 bases, with 18 bases separating them. CDR1 SNHLY and CDR2 FYNNEI come from the germline V gene. The CDR3 length is 14 residues. CDR3 in amino acids: CASSLRPNTGEQYF. In DNA form, the CDR3 reads TGTGCCAGCAGCCTGAGGCCGAACACCGGCGAGCAGTACTTC.

The V call is TRBV2, the J call TRBJ1-1; D unclear. Looked up from germline, CDR1 is SNHLY and CDR2 is FYNNEI. The V end was cut by 5 bases, the J end by 4 bases, with 8 bases between. The CDR3 length is 12 residues. The CDR3 sequence is CASSWGGTEAFF. In DNA, the CDR3 is TGTGCCAGCAGTTGGGGTGGCACTGAAGCTTTCTTT.

This clone showed up just a few times. This chain connects TRBV13 to TRBJ2-2; possibly TRBD1 or TRBD2 for D (5 bases each). V lost 5 bases and J lost 4, with 20 bases in between. This CDR3 is built from 17 residues. In germline, CDR1 is PRHDT, CDR2 FYEKMQ (reference sequence). In DNA, the CDR3 is TGTGCCAGCAGCCCCGTCCGGGGCTTGGGTAGCACCGGGGAGCTGTTTTTT. Translation: CASSPVRGLGSTGELFF.

V is TRBV14 and J is TRBJ1-2; perhaps TRBD1 as D (5 bases). Germline CDR1 and CDR2: SGHDN and FVKESK. Trimming removed 0 bases at V and 10 bases at J, with 12 bases between. The CDR3 loop spans 13 amino acids. CDR3 sequence (DNA): TGTGCCAGCAGCCAAGATCGGGCAGGGCCCTACACCTTC. Translating gives CASSQDRAGPYTF.

This clone was seen a few times. The chain combines TRBV7-2 with TRBJ1-1; D gene unclear. V was trimmed by 1 base and J by 0 bases, leaving 9 bases between them. From germline, CDR1 is SGHTA and CDR2 FQGNSA. This CDR3 spans 15 amino acids. The CDR3 loop reads CASSLVQTLNTEAFF. CDR3 nucleotides: TGTGCCAGCAGCTTAGTCCAAACCCTGAACACTGAAGCTTTCTTT.

This clone has ten or more counts. The chain carries TRBV7-9 and TRBJ1-5, with 8 bases lining up with TRBD1. The junction had 7 bases not matched to a gene; V was cut back by 6 bases and J by 6 bases. Germline V CDR1 and CDR2: SEHNR, FQNEAQ (reference sequence). This CDR3 is built from 14 residues. Here the CDR3 reads CASSLTGGGQPQHF. DNA for the CDR3: TGTGCCAGCAGTCTTACAGGGGGAGGTCAGCCCCAGCATTTT.

This rearrangement joins TRBV5-8 to TRBJ1-5; D is unresolved. V lost 0 bases, J lost 5 bases, and 15 bases lay in between. Germline CDR1 reads SGHTS; CDR2 reads YDEGEE. The CDR3 totals 16 residues. The CDR3 DNA reads as TGTGCCAGCAGCTTGGCCGTGACCCCGGGTTATCAGCCCCAGCATTTT. Translation: CASSLAVTPGYQPQHF. The full variable domain, its missing parts supplied by reference TRBV5-8 and TRBJ1-5, is EAGVTQSPTHLIKTRGQQATLRCSPISGHTSVYWYQQALGLGLQFLLWYDEGEERNRGNFPPRFSGRQFPNYSSELNVNALELEDSALYLCASSLAVTPGYQPQHFGDGTRLSIL.